This entry features one T cell receptor (beta chain) sequence. The data are from a study of blood T cell repertoires in COVID-19. At the level of the study: Material from acute and convalescent COVID-19 was sourced from the United States, Italy and Spain.

How the authors handled the data: Estimation of nucleated cell counts was performed using reference gene primer amplification. The repertoire was sequenced with immunoSEQ multiplex PCR; TCRdb's copy has only in-frame clones and lacks some. V and J calls and clone size are those listed in that table; D and trimming were worked out from the DNA. The sample lists more than 95,000 clones, 70% to 85% occurring once. Material: peripheral blood. This receptor was taken from a man between 65 and 80 years old with active or convalescent COVID-19.

The CDR3, as DNA: TGCGCCAGCAGCTCAGACAGGGTCTCCTACGAGCAGTACTTC. It yields the protein CASSSDRVSYEQYF. This chain links TRBV5-1 with TRBJ2-7; 7 bases line up with TRBD1. The CDR3 length is 14 residues. Trimming cost V 3 bases and J 0 bases; bases outside gene matches: 3. Germline V gene lookup returns CDR1 SGHRS and CDR2 YFSETQ.